The 8 T cell receptor beta chains reported below all come from one sample, sequenced in a study of blood T cell repertoires in COVID-19. Assay used: immunoSEQ multiplex PCR; TCRdb lists only in-frame clones, some missing. In the table there are roughly 120,000 clones, about 84% of which are singletons. The material sequenced was peripheral blood. The receptors originated from a man between 60 and 70 years old with acute or convalescent COVID-19.

The CDR3: CASSVDTGAKSSYNSPLHF. The CDR3 bases are TGTGCCAGCAGCGTAGATACAGGGGCCAAGAGCTCCTATAATTCACCCCTCCACTTT. The chain recombines TRBV9 with TRBJ1-6; 7 bases map to TRBD1. With 0 bases clipped from V and 0 bases from J, the junction kept 9 bases outside the gene matches. CDR1 is SGDLS, CDR2 YYNGEE, per germline. This CDR3 has 19 residues.

The chain has TRBV4-3 and TRBJ1-1; TRBD1 matches at 9 bases. Germline V gene lookup returns CDR1 LGHNA and CDR2 YSLEER. With 4 bases clipped from V and 3 bases from J, the junction kept 0 bases outside the gene matches. CDR3 length: 13 amino acids. CDR3 sequence: CASSRTGDTEAFF. The CDR3 coding sequence is TGCGCCAGCAGCCGGACAGGGGACACTGAAGCTTTCTTT.

The gene calls are TRBV19 and TRBJ1-1; TRBD1 is a possible D gene (5 bases). Germline CDR1 LNHDA, CDR2 SQIVND (reference sequence). Trimming removed 5 bases from V and 3 bases from J, with 13 bases in between. This CDR3 is 14 amino acids long. CDR3 DNA sequence: TGTGCCAGTAGTCTCATAACGGGGGACACTGAAGCTTTCTTT. Its translation: CASSLITGDTEAFF.

The gene calls are TRBV3-1 (or the pseudogene TRBV3-2) and TRBJ2-7; the D gene is possibly TRBD2 (5 bases). The germline CDR1 and CDR2 sequences are LGHDT and YNNKEL (reference sequence). Trimming took off 1 base at V and 5 bases at J, with 12 bases between the two ends. CDR3 size: 14 residues. Written as DNA, the CDR3 is TGTGCCAGCAGCCAAGTCATGCGAGGGAACGAGCAGTACTTC. This translates into CASSQVMRGNEQYF.

V usage is TRBV19 and J usage is TRBJ2-7, with 8 bases identical to TRBD1. Germline V lookup: CDR1 LNHDA, CDR2 SQIVND (reference sequence). The CDR3 sequence is 13 residues long. V lost 3 bases, J lost 2 bases, and 0 bases stayed unmatched. Written as DNA, the CDR3 is TGTGCCAGTAGTATGGACAGGGCCTACGAGCAGTACTTC. Its protein is CASSMDRAYEQYF. Full variable domain (remainder filled in from reference TRBV19 and TRBJ2-7): DGGITQSPKYLFRKEGQNVTLSCEQNLNHDAMYWYRQDPGQGLRLIYYSQIVNDFQKGDIAEGYSVSREKKESFPLTVTSAQKNPTAFYLCASSMDRAYEQYFGPGTRLTVT.

This chain links TRBV7-9 with TRBJ1-1; unclear D gene. The CDR3 totals 14 residues. The germline CDR1 and CDR2 sequences are SEHNR and FQNEAQ (reference sequence). Trimming removed 1 base from V and 2 bases from J, with 8 bases in between. CDR3 in DNA: TGTGCCAGCAGCTTAGACGCCCTAAACACTGAAGCTTTCTTT. It specifies CASSLDALNTEAFF.

The chain couples TRBV9 to TRBJ1-1; TRBD1 aligns across 10 bases. Germline V lookup: CDR1 SGDLS, CDR2 YYNGEE. The CDR3 covers 11 residues. Germline trimming cut 7 bases from V and 8 bases from J; bases unmatched to any gene: 2. Here the CDR3 reads CASGDRGEAFF. In nucleotides, the CDR3 is TGTGCCAGCGGGGACAGGGGCGAAGCTTTCTTT. The variable domain in full, completed from reference TRBV9 and TRBJ1-1, reads DSGVTQTPKHLITATGQRVTLRCSPRSGDLSVYWYQQSLDQGLQFLIQYYNGEERAKGNILERFSAQQFPDLHSELNLSSLELGDSALYFCASGDRGEAFFGQGTRLTVV.

V is TRBV12-3 or TRBV12-4 and J is TRBJ1-2, with D unclear. The CDR3 runs to 12 residues. V dropped 3 bases and J dropped 4 bases, with 6 bases sitting between them. CDR3 DNA: TGTGCCAGCAGTTTGCTAGGCTATGGCTACACCTTC. Translated, it gives CASSLLGYGYTF.